This passage covers 3 T cell receptor beta chains from one sample sequenced in a study of CD8 T cells in ankylosing spondylitis. TCRdb redid the calling of the 5' RACE reads with MiXCR, one entry per CDR3 protein. The table includes about 240,000 distinct CDR3 sequences, around 9.1% detected once. Material for sequencing was blood, either unsorted or a sorted T cell fraction (not recorded which). These receptors were obtained from a male donor with ankylosing spondylitis or in good health (not recorded which).

In its sample, this clonotype was seen many times. CDR3 sequence: CASSSALREKDEQYF. The CDR3 DNA follows: TGCGCCAGCAGCTCGGCTCTGAGGGAGAAGGACGAGCAGTACTTC. The genes are TRBV5-1 and TRBJ2-7; weak D call: TRBD2 (5 bases). This CDR3 is built from 15 residues. V was shortened by 3 bases and J by 5 bases, with 18 bases between the two germline ends. From germline, CDR1 is SGHRS and CDR2 YFSETQ.

This clonotype was observed at least ten times. The rearrangement links TRBV12-3 or TRBV12-4 to TRBJ2-2; D might be TRBD1 (6 bases). The CDR3 sequence is 15 residues long. Trimming removed 4 bases from V and 4 bases from J, with 13 bases in between. The CDR3 DNA follows: TGTGCCAGCAGTTCCCTCGGGACAATCACCGGGGAGCTGTTTTTT. This sequence encodes CASSSLGTITGELFF.

The sample holds a few counts of this clonotype. V and J are TRBV29-1 and TRBJ1-1; maybe TRBD1 (5 bases). Trimming removed 7 bases from V and 3 bases from J, with 9 bases in between. The CDR3 runs 11 residues. Germline CDR1 SQVTM, CDR2 ANQGSEA. The CDR3 DNA sequence: TGCAGCGCCGGAGGGGACACTGAAGCTTTCTTT. It encodes CSAGGDTEAFF. Full variable domain (outside the CDR3, taken from reference TRBV29-1 and TRBJ1-1): SAVISQKPSRDICQRGTSLTIQCQVDSQVTMMFWYRQQPGQSLTLIATANQGSEATYESGFVIDKFPISRPNLTFSTLTVSNMSPEDSSIYLCSAGGDTEAFFGQGTRLTVV.